This T cell receptor beta chain was identified during a study of shared clonotypes between healthy human individuals. Study-wide results and limits: A small donor pool kept down the genetic and exposure-history diversity that was represented.

The CDR3 runs to 15 residues. Trimming stripped 0 bases from V and 1 base from J, with 8 bases between. Germline V gene sequence: CDR1 SGHRS, CDR2 YFSETQ. To note about this clone: Its specificity is unknown.

Samples underwent the assay at deep level. Sequencing used immunoSEQ multiplex PCR; TCRdb keeps in-frame clones, though not all of them. Of 500,000 to 650,000 clones in the sample, roughly 72% were seen once. The chain is built from TRBV5-1 and TRBJ2-1; TRBD2 is a possible D gene (6 bases). Sequencing was performed on PBMCs. The source is a middle-aged woman in good health. Some clones in this sample may be carry-over from other donors' samples. The CDR3 spells CASSLAGLSYNEQFF. Written as DNA, the CDR3 is TGCGCCAGCAGCTTGGCGGGACTTTCCTACAATGAGCAGTTCTTC.